This T cell receptor beta chain was documented in a study of shared clonotypes between healthy human individuals. Findings of the study overall: Sorted-subset samples were not fully sequenced, rarefaction indicated.

Replicate PCRs run on sorted subsets employed roughly 180 ng DNA, approximately 30,000 T cell genomes. TCRdb's copy holds only in-frame clones and misses some; the assay was immunoSEQ multiplex PCR. The repertoire has some 1 million clones, approximately 70% of them found once; the top ten carry approximately 1.5%. Per germline, CDR1 MNHNY and CDR2 SVGAGI (reference sequence). Trimming left V 4 bases short and J 2 bases short, with 11 bases between. CDR3 length: 14 amino acids. With respect to this clone: The antigen is undetermined.

The sequenced sample was memory CD4+ T cells sorted from blood. Stated subset: CD45RA-negative fraction. This receptor was taken from a man aged 18 to 35 in good health. V gene TRBV6-6 combines with J gene TRBJ1-1, with a weak D call TRBD1 (5 bases). CDR3 amino acids: CASSSGWSNTEAFF. The CDR3 DNA reads as TGTGCCAGCAGTTCAGGGTGGAGCAACACTGAAGCTTTCTTT.